The clone carrying this T cell receptor beta chain was counted at least ten times. Its antigen is as yet unknown. As it was prepared, the TCRbeta library received unique molecular identifiers. TCRdb reprocessed the PCR reads with MiXCR, giving one entry per CDR3 protein. Among roughly 280,000 distinct CDR3 sequences listed, approximately 10% were seen once. This record belongs to a study of T-cell reconstitution after alpha-beta-depleted transplantation in children. Study findings and constraints: It was surviving recipient T cells and thymic progenitors that gave some patients high TCRbeta diversity at day 60. Reportedly, alpha-beta T cells present about two months post-transplant originated from several hundred expanded clones of graft origin. A year post-transplant, T-cell counts and diversity derived mostly from newly produced T cells.

The starting material was peripheral blood, obtained 180 days after TCRalphabeta/CD19-depleted stem cell transplant. This clonotype was obtained from a male patient aged 2-9 years who had a stem cell transplant for chronic granulomatous disease, so the T cells may come from the graft donor.

In DNA form, the CDR3 reads TGTGCCAGCAGCTTAGCACCGACTAGCGGGAGGACTGAGCAGTTCTTC. Translation: CASSLAPTSGRTEQFF. This rearrangement joins TRBV7-2 to TRBJ2-1; 13 nucleotides agree with TRBD2. With V trimmed by 0 bases and J by 9 bases, 5 bases remained unmatched. The CDR3 extends over 16 amino acids. Germline V gives CDR1 SGHTA, CDR2 FQGNSA.